The clone carrying this T cell receptor (beta chain) has ten or more counts. What it binds is not known. The CDR3 consists of 13 residues. The V gene's germline CDR1 is SEHNR and CDR2 FQNEAQ (reference sequence). V lost 7 bases, J lost 5 bases, and 14 bases lay in between. For TCR beta, libraries came from quantitative 5'-RACE with molecular barcodes. TCRdb fed the 5' RACE reads into MiXCR, producing one record per CDR3 protein. The data hold approximately 260,000 distinct CDR3 sequences, with 8.6% observed a single time. The data were obtained in a study of CD8 T cells in ankylosing spondylitis. Findings and caveats of the study: Disease-linked clones were CD8+ and relatively rare in peripheral blood. Significantly higher representation of disease-linked clones was reported for matched ankylosing spondylitis synovial fluid.

This TCR derives from a male donor with ankylosing spondylitis or in good health (not recorded which). Sequencing was performed on blood, either unsorted or a sorted T cell fraction (not recorded which). This chain links TRBV7-9 with TRBJ1-2; the D gene is possibly TRBD1 (5 bases). CDR3 nucleotides: TGTGCCAGCACCCTCGACAGTTCTTATGGCTACACCTTC. The encoded protein is CASTLDSSYGYTF.